The T cell receptor (beta chain) described here comes from a study of T cell clones after liver transplantation. Turning to the study itself: Liver transplant recipients had immunosuppression withdrawal attempted within 2 years. A pre-transplant mixed lymphocyte reaction with TCRbeta sequencing defined graft-donor-reactive clones followed in post-transplant blood. Study results and limitations: A larger donor-reactive than third-party decline suggested partial antigen-specific deletion.

The germline V gene has CDR1 LNHDA and CDR2 SQIVND (reference sequence). The CDR3 loop spans 14 amino acids. Trimming removed 1 base at V and 1 base at J, with 7 bases between. Notes on this clone: The antigen is undetermined.

The data were produced by immunoSEQ multiplex PCR, yet TCRdb's version contains in-frame clones alone and is incomplete. The sample has approximately 55,000 clones; 71% are singletons. The TCR was taken from a human donor who received a liver transplant. The sequenced sample was CD4+ T cells from blood, obtained before liver transplant. The genes are TRBV19 and TRBJ2-5; possible D gene TRBD2, 6 bases. The CDR3 here is CASSIGGVQETQYF. The CDR3 DNA is TGTGCCAGTAGTATAGGGGGGGTCCAAGAGACCCAGTACTTC.